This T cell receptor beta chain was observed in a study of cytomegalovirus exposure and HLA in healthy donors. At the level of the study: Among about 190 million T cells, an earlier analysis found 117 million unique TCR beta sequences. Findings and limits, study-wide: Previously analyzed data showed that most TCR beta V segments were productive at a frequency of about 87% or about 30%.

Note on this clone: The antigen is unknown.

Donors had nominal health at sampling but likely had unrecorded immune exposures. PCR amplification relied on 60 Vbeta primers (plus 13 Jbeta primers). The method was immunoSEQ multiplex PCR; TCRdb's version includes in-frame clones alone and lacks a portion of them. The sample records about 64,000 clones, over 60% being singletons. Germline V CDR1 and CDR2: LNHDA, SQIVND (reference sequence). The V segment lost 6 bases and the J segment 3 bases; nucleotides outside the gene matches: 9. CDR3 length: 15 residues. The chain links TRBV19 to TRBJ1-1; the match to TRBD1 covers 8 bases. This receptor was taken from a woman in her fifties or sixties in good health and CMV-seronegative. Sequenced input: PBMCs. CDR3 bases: TGTGCCAGTAGCCAAACAGGGGGAATAGACACTGAAGCTTTCTTT. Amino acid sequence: CASSQTGGIDTEAFF.